The 27 T cell receptor beta chains reported below all come from one sample, sequenced in a study of cytomegalovirus exposure and HLA in healthy donors. Vbeta (60) and Jbeta (13) primers were used in the PCR. Sequencing was performed with immunoSEQ multiplex PCR; in TCRdb, only in-frame clones are kept and a portion is missing. The data contain about 160,000 clones, roughly 80% of them singletons. Material: PBMCs. Every receptor here comes from a man aged 25 to 45 in good health and CMV-seropositive.

The chain links TRBV6-5 to TRBJ2-7; tentatively, D is TRBD1 (6 bases). Trimming left V 8 bases short and J 2 bases short, with 13 bases between. The CDR3 runs to 13 residues. Per germline, CDR1 MNHEY and CDR2 SVGAGI. The chain's CDR3 is CASGRQATYEQYF. Here the CDR3 DNA reads TGTGCCAGCGGGCGACAGGCTACCTACGAGCAGTACTTC.

The chain joins TRBV28 to TRBJ2-7; no definite D call. CDR3 length equals 14 residues. The V end lost 3 bases, the J end lost 0 bases, and 9 bases lay between the germline ends. Germline V CDR1 and CDR2: MDHEN, SYDVKM. The CDR3 loop is CASSLGTYSYEQYF. CDR3 nucleotides: TGTGCCAGCAGTTTGGGCACATACTCCTACGAGCAGTACTTC.

This clone was seen a few times. This chain joins TRBV7-6 and TRBJ2-1; TRBD2 aligns across 11 bases. The CDR3 sequence is 16 residues long. CDR1 is SGHVS, CDR2 FNYEAQ, per germline. After removal of 0 bases from V and 3 bases from J, the junction contained 1 base not matched to a gene. The CDR3 region is CASSLAGTSGYNEQFF. CDR3 coding DNA: TGTGCCAGCAGCTTAGCGGGGACTAGCGGCTACAATGAGCAGTTCTTC.

About this clone: The sample carries other DNA sequences with the same CDR3. V is TRBV5-1 and J is TRBJ1-6; TRBD1 is a possible D gene (6 bases). The germline gives CDR1 SGHRS, CDR2 YFSETQ. With 1 base removed from V and 8 bases from J, the gap between germline ends came to 10 bases. The CDR3 is made up of 14 amino acids. CDR3 residues: CASSLTGLDSPLHF. Here the CDR3 DNA reads TGCGCCAGCAGCTTGACAGGGCTGGATTCACCCCTCCACTTT.

Only a few counts were recorded for this clone. This chain uses TRBV10-3 with TRBJ1-1; 8 nucleotides align to TRBD1. The length of the CDR3 is 12 residues. Germline V gene data show CDR1 as ENHRY and CDR2 as SYGVKD. V trimming: 10 bases; J trimming: 5 bases; junction bases outside the gene matches: 6. The CDR3 region has the DNA TGTGCCACCACCAGGGGGCAAACTGAAGCTTTCTTT. Its translation is CATTRGQTEAFF.

This CDR3 is CASSLTSGGREKLFF. The CDR3 bases are TGTGCCAGCAGCTTAACGTCAGGGGGCCGGGAAAAACTGTTTTTT. This sequence joins TRBV7-3 and TRBJ1-4, with TRBD1 identical over 8 bases. This CDR3 has 15 amino acids. CDR1 and CDR2 from the germline V gene are SGHTA and FQGTGA. Trimming cost V 0 bases and J 8 bases; bases outside gene matches: 5.

This clone was seen a single time. The chain joins TRBV7-9 to TRBJ2-1; 10 nucleotides agree with TRBD1. The CDR3 loop spans 14 amino acids. Per germline, CDR1 SEHNR and CDR2 FQNEAQ (reference sequence). V trimming: 2 bases; J trimming: 9 bases; junction bases outside the gene matches: 4. The CDR3 spells CASSLTTGGGEQFF. The CDR3 coding sequence is TGTGCCAGCAGCTTAACGACAGGGGGCGGTGAGCAGTTCTTC.

This chain links TRBV7-9 with TRBJ1-1; 8 positions match TRBD1. J lost 11 bases, V lost 5 bases, and 10 bases had no gene match. CDR3 length equals 13 residues. The germline CDR1 and CDR2 sequences are SEHNR and FQNEAQ (reference sequence). The CDR3 sequence is CASSPTGGEGAFF. Written as DNA, the CDR3 is TGTGCCAGCAGCCCAACAGGGGGGGAAGGCGCTTTCTTT.

This clone was seen a few times. The CDR3 sequence: CASSYFSTEAFF. As DNA, the CDR3 is TGTGCCAGCAGTTACTTTAGTACTGAAGCTTTCTTT. The V gene is TRBV6-7, the J gene TRBJ1-1; no reliable D call. TRBV6-7 is recorded as an ORF, its role being uncertain. V was trimmed by 1 base and J by 5 bases, leaving 5 bases between them. This CDR3 has 12 residues.

The chain employs TRBV4-1 and TRBJ1-2, with TRBD1 identical over 7 bases. Per the germline V gene, CDR1 is MGHRA and CDR2 is YSYEKL. Germline trimming cut 4 bases from V and 0 bases from J; bases unmatched to any gene: 2. The CDR3 extends over 14 amino acids. The CDR3 DNA sequence: TGCGCCAGCAGCCTAGGGACAGCTAACTATGGCTACACCTTC. It translates to CASSLGTANYGYTF.

The chain carries TRBV7-2 and TRBJ2-2; D may be TRBD2 (6 bases). This CDR3 spans 15 amino acids. Trimming shortened V by 5 bases and J by 5 bases, and 15 bases separated the two germline ends. The germline gives CDR1 SGHTA, CDR2 FQGNSA. CDR3 region: CASSPGLPGTGELFF. CDR3 DNA sequence: TGTGCCAGCAGCCCGGGACTCCCGGGAACCGGGGAGCTGTTTTTT.

Remarks on this clone: Other DNA sequences from this sample encode an identical CDR3 as well. This CDR3 reads CAWSAAGNYGYTF. The DNA for the CDR3 is TGTGCCTGGAGTGCGGCGGGTAACTATGGCTACACCTTC. This rearrangement joins TRBV30 to TRBJ1-2; D remains unclear. CDR3 length: 13 residues. The germline V and J ends were trimmed by 1 base and 1 base, with 7 bases remaining between them. CDR1 is GTSNPN and CDR2 is SVGIG in the germline V gene (reference sequence).

The chain recombines TRBV28 with TRBJ2-3; 12 nucleotides align to TRBD1. Germline values: CDR1 MDHEN, CDR2 SYDVKM. V gave up 7 bases and J gave up 6 bases; unmatched junction bases: 8. CDR3 length: 15 amino acids. The CDR3 region has the DNA TGTGCCAGCAACCTGGGGGACAGGGGGCTGGATACGCAGTATTTT. Encoded protein: CASNLGDRGLDTQYF.

V and J are TRBV6-5 and TRBJ2-3; TRBD2 is a possible D gene (6 bases). Germline CDR1 reads MNHEY; CDR2 reads SVGAGI. V lost 7 bases and J lost 1, with 12 bases in between. This CDR3 has 14 residues. The CDR3 DNA reads TGTGCCAGCATCGAGACTAGGGGCACAGATACGCAGTATTTT. This sequence encodes CASIETRGTDTQYF.

V usage is TRBV5-1 and J usage is TRBJ2-5; TRBD2 matches 9 bases. After removal of 9 bases from V and 2 bases from J, the junction contained 20 bases not matched to a gene. Per the germline V gene, CDR1 is SGHRS and CDR2 is YFSETQ. The CDR3 sequence is 18 residues long. For the CDR3, the DNA is TGCGCCATCCCACCCCCGGCTAGCGGGGCTTACACGCAAGAGACCCAGTACTTC. Amino acids: CAIPPPASGAYTQETQYF.

The chain joins TRBV10-3 to TRBJ2-7; 12 positions match TRBD1. The germline V gene has CDR1 ENHRY and CDR2 SYGVKD. The CDR3 consists of 18 residues. V gave up 6 bases and J gave up 0 bases; unmatched junction bases: 12. The CDR3: CAIRRGPGTGGVSYEQYF. The CDR3 DNA sequence: TGTGCCATCAGAAGAGGTCCCGGGACAGGGGGCGTCTCCTACGAGCAGTACTTC.

V is TRBV6-5 and J is TRBJ1-6; 8 positions agree with TRBD1. Germline values: CDR1 MNHEY, CDR2 SVGAGI. The V and J ends lost 2 bases and 6 bases, in that order; junction bases with no gene match: 3. The CDR3 length is 15 residues. The CDR3 sequence is CASSYVDRGNSPLHF. CDR3 coding DNA: TGTGCCAGCAGTTACGTTGACAGGGGTAATTCACCCCTCCACTTT.

The chain recombines TRBV6-1 with TRBJ2-7, with 7 nucleotides matching TRBD2. V was clipped by 11 bases and J by 0 bases; unmatched bases: 7. This CDR3 region has 13 residues. Germline CDR1 MNHNS, CDR2 SASEGT. CDR3 sequence reads: CAGAGEISYEQYF. DNA of the CDR3: TGTGCCGGTGCGGGGGAAATCTCCTACGAGCAGTACTTC.

CDR3 region: CASTERAGYNEQFF. In DNA form, the CDR3 reads TGTGCCAGCACCGAGAGGGCGGGGTACAATGAGCAGTTCTTC. The rearrangement joins TRBV7-2 to TRBJ2-1, with TRBD2 as a possible D gene (6 bases). The CDR3 runs to 14 residues. The V end was cut by 7 bases, the J end by 4 bases, with 14 bases between. Per germline, CDR1 SGHTA and CDR2 FQGNSA.

The rearrangement uses TRBV27 and TRBJ2-1; weak D call: TRBD2 (6 bases). The V and J ends lost 1 base and 0 bases respectively, with 13 bases between them. This CDR3 has 17 residues. Germline-derived CDR1 and CDR2 are MNHEY and SMNVEV (reference sequence). The CDR3 DNA is TGTGCCAGCAGTTTATTGGGACTCCCGAGCTCCTACAATGAGCAGTTCTTC. Amino acid sequence: CASSLLGLPSSYNEQFF.

V and J are TRBV4-2 and TRBJ1-2; the D gene is possibly TRBD1 (6 bases). Trimming removed 5 bases from V and 2 bases from J, with 12 bases in between. The germline V gene encodes CDR1 LGHNA and CDR2 YNFKEQ. CDR3 length equals 14 residues. CDR3 DNA sequence: TGTGCCAGCAGCACGGGGGGGGGCAACTATGGCTACACCTTC. Its translation is CASSTGGGNYGYTF.

The chain combines TRBV10-3 with TRBJ1-2; D is uncertain. Per germline, CDR1 ENHRY and CDR2 SYGVKD. The V gene lost 3 bases and the J gene lost 8 bases, with 16 bases spanning the gap. The CDR3 spans 14 residues. CDR3 in amino acids: CAISDLAPTSGYTF. CDR3 coding DNA: TGTGCCATCAGTGACCTAGCGCCAACGTCGGGCTACACCTTC.

The chain combines TRBV19 with TRBJ2-2; 11 nucleotides line up with TRBD2. Germline CDR1 is LNHDA and CDR2 is SQIVND (reference sequence). V lost 5 bases, J lost 5 bases, and 7 bases stayed unmatched. This CDR3 spans 16 amino acids. The CDR3 sequence is CASSPYSGGDTGELFF. The CDR3 DNA reads as TGTGCCAGTAGTCCCTATAGCGGGGGGGATACCGGGGAGCTGTTTTTT.

This rearrangement joins TRBV7-2 to TRBJ2-1; 7 bases are shared with TRBD2. CDR1 is SGHTA, CDR2 FQGNSA, per germline. CDR3 length: 15 amino acids. V lost 2 bases to trimming and J lost 0 bases; unmatched junction nucleotides: 1. For the CDR3, the DNA is TGTGCCAGCAGCTTAAGCGGGGCCTCCTACAATGAGCAGTTCTTC. Its translation is CASSLSGASYNEQFF.

This chain joins TRBV6-4 and TRBJ1-1; D unclear. The germline V and J ends were trimmed by 0 bases and 1 base, with 6 bases remaining between them. The CDR3 totals 14 residues. Germline V gives CDR1 MRHNA, CDR2 SNTAGT. The CDR3 nucleotides read TGTGCCAGCAGTGACTCCAGCGAGAACACTGAAGCTTTCTTT. It specifies CASSDSSENTEAFF.

This clone came up a few times. This chain joins TRBV29-1 and TRBJ2-5; the D is unclear. The DNA end favors TRBJ2-7, so the J call may be wrong. The CDR3 runs to 13 residues. Germline CDR1 and CDR2: SQVTM and ANQGSEA. CDR3 protein: CSVVWSLTYEQYF. The CDR3 bases are TGCAGCGTTGTCTGGTCTCTCACCTACGAGCAGTACTTC.

This sequence joins TRBV19 and TRBJ2-1, with D perhaps TRBD2 (5 bases). CDR3 length: 15 residues. The germline V gene encodes CDR1 LNHDA and CDR2 SQIVND (reference sequence). The V end lost 4 bases, the J end lost 0 bases, and 10 bases lay between the germline ends. CDR3 loop: CASSTTRSSYNEQFF. The CDR3 DNA sequence: TGTGCCAGTAGTACAACTAGGAGCTCCTACAATGAGCAGTTCTTC. Combining the CDR3 with reference TRBV19 and TRBJ2-1 gives the whole variable domain DGGITQSPKYLFRKEGQNVTLSCEQNLNHDAMYWYRQDPGQGLRLIYYSQIVNDFQKGDIAEGYSVSREKKESFPLTVTSAQKNPTAFYLCASSTTRSSYNEQFFGPGTRLTVL.